This TCR beta chain appears in the sequencing data of a study of T cells in Graves' hyperthyroidism and ophthalmopathy. Study results and limitations: Before onset, ophthalmopathy was predicted by the model a median around 6 months earlier.

The V end was cut by 2 bases, the J end by 2 bases, with 17 bases between. Germline values: CDR1 MNHEY, CDR2 SVGEGT. CDR3 length: 17 amino acids. Amplified TCR beta CDR3 regions derived from RNA transcripts. First-round RT-PCR of the TCR CDR3 relied on the HTBI primer set. From the multiplex PCR reads, TCRdb called clonotypes with MiXCR, one entry per CDR3 protein. This table has around 250,000 distinct CDR3 sequences, approximately 23% appearing once. This clonotype occurred many times. Its matching antigen is unknown. This clonotype was obtained from a woman aged 40 to 49 with Graves' ophthalmopathy. The rearrangement links TRBV6-2 or TRBV6-3 to TRBJ2-3, with D perhaps matching TRBD2 (6 bases). The source material was blood. In DNA, the CDR3 is TGTGCCAGCAGTTACGGGCTTGGGACTGCCAACACAGATACGCAGTATTTT. Translated, it gives CASSYGLGTANTDTQYF.